This note documents a single T cell receptor (beta chain) sequence. What it binds is not known. The PCR had 60 Vbeta and 13 Jbeta primers. Using immunoSEQ multiplex PCR, the repertoire was profiled, and TCRdb retains in-frame clones only, with some absent. The sample contains 180,000 or so clones, around 80% of which appear only once. The sample is drawn from a study of cytomegalovirus exposure and HLA in healthy donors. Findings and limits, study-wide: Certain sequence variants were highly shared and formed a cluster, and this cluster was likely a sequencing artifact. With high specificity and sensitivity, the classifier reportedly diagnosed cytomegalovirus status. Excluded were some V segments that proved indistinguishable, including TRBV6-2 and TRBV6-3. With DRB1 most and HLA-C fewest, TCR association rates differed between HLA loci in a later analysis.

There are 15 residues in the CDR3. The trim removed 5 bases at V and 8 bases at J, leaving 9 bases unmatched. CDR1 is MDHEN and CDR2 is SYDVKM in the germline V gene. The sample was PBMCs. The V call is TRBV28, the J call TRBJ1-4; 9 nucleotides line up with TRBD1. This sequence was found in a woman aged 30 to 39 in good health and CMV-seronegative. The chain's CDR3 is CASSLTTGGREKLFF. CDR3 bases: TGTGCCAGCAGTCTGACGACAGGGGGAAGAGAAAAACTGTTTTTT.